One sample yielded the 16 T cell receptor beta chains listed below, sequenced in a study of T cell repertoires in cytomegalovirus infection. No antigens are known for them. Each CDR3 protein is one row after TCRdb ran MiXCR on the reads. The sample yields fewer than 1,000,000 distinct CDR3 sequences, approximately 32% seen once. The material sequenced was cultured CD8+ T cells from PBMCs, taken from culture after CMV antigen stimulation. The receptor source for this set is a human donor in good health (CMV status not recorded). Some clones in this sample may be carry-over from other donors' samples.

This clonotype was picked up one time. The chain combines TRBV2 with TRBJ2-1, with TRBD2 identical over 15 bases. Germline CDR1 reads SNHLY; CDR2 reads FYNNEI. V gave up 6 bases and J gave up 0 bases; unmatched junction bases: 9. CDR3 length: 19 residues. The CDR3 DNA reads TGTGCCAGCAGGGGGACTAGCGGGGGGTCTAACCCCTCCTACAATGAGCAGTTCTTC. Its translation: CASRGTSGGSNPSYNEQFF.

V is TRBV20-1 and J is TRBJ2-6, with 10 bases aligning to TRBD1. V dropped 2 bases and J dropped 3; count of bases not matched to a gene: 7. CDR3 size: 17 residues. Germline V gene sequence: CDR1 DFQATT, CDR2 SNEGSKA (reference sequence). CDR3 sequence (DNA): TGCAGTGCTAGACCGGGACAGGGGTATGTTGGGGCCAACGTCCTGACTTTC. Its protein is CSARPGQGYVGANVLTF.

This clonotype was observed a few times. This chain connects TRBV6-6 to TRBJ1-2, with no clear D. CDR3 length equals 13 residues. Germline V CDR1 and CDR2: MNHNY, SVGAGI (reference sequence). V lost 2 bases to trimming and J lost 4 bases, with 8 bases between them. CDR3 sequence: CASSYEESYGYTF. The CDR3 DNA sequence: TGTGCCAGCAGTTACGAAGAATCCTATGGCTACACCTTC.

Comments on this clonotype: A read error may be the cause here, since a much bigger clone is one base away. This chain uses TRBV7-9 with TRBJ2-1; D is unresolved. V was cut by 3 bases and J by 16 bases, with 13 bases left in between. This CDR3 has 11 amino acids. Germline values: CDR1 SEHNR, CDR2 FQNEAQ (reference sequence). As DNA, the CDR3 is TGTGCCAGCAGCTTGATAGGAACGAAATTCTTC. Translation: CASSLIGTKFF.

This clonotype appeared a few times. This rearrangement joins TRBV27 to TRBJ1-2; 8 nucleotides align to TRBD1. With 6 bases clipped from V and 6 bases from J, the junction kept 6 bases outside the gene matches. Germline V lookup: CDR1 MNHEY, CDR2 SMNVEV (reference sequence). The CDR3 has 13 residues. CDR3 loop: CASRDRVLDGYTF. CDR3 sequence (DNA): TGTGCCAGCAGGGACAGGGTTTTGGATGGCTACACCTTC.

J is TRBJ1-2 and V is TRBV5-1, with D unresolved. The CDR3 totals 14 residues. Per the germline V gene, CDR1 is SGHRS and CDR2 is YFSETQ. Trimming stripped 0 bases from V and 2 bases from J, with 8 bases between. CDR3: CASSLASLNYGYTF. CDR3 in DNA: TGCGCCAGCAGCTTGGCCTCACTGAACTATGGCTACACCTTC.

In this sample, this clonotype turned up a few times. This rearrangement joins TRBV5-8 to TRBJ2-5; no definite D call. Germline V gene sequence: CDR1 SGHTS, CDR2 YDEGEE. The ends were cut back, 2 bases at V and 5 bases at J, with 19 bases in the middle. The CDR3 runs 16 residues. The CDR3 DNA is TGTGCCAGCAGCTTCTCTCCCGGTCCCCCCCAGGAGACCCAGTACTTC. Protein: CASSFSPGPPQETQYF.

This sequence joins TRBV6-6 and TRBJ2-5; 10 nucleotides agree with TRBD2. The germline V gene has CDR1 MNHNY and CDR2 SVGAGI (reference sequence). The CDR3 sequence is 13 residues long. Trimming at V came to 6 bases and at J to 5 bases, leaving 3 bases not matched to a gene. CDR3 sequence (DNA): TGTGCCAGCAGGAGCGGGGGGGCGGAGACCCAGTACTTC. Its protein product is CASRSGGAETQYF.

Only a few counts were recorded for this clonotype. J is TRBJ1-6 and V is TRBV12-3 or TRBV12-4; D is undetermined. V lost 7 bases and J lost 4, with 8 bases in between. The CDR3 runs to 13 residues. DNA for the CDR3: TGTGCCAGCATTAAGGGTTATAATTCACCCCTCCACTTT. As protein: CASIKGYNSPLHF.

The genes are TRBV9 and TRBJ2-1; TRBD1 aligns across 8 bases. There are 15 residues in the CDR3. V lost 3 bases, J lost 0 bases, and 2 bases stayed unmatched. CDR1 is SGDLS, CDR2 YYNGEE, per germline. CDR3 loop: CASSGDRSSYNEQFF. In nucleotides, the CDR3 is TGTGCCAGCAGCGGGGACAGGAGCTCCTACAATGAGCAGTTCTTC.

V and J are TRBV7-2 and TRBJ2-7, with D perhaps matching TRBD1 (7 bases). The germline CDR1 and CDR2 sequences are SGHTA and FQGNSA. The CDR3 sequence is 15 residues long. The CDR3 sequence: CSSSLAQGEAYEQYV. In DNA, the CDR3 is TGTTCCAGCAGCTTAGCCCAGGGGGAGGCCTACGAGCAGTACGTC.

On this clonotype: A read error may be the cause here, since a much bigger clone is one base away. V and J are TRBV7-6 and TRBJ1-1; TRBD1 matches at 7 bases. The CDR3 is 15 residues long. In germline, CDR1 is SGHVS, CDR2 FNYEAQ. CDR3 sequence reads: CVSSPPDRLNTEAFF. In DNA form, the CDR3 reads TGTGTCAGCAGCCCCCCGGACAGGTTAAACACTGAAGCTTTCTTT.

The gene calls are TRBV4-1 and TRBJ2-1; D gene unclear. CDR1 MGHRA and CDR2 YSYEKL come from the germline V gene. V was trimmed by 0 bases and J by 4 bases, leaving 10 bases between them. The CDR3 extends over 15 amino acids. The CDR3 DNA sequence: TGCGCCAGCAGCCAAGAAAAACCGGGTTACAATGAGCAGTTCTTC. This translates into CASSQEKPGYNEQFF.

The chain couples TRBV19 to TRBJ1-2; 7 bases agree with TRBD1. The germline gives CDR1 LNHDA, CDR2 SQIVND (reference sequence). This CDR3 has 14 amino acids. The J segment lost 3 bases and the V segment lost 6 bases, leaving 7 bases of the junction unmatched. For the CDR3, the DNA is TGTGCCAGTAGCCAGCAGGGGGGTTACTATGGCTACACCTTC. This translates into CASSQQGGYYGYTF.

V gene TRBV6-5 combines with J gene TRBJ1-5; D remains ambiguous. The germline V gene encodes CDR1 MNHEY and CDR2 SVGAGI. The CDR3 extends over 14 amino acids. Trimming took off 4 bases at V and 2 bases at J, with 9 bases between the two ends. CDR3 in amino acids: CASSSGMRNQPQHF. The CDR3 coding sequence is TGTGCCAGCAGTTCGGGTATGCGCAATCAGCCCCAGCATTTT.

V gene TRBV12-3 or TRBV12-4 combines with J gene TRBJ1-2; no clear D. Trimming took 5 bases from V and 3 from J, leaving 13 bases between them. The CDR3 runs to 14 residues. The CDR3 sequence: CASSGPGSYYGYTF. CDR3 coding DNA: TGTGCCAGCAGTGGGCCCGGATCATACTATGGCTACACCTTC.